The 20 T cell receptor beta chains below come from one sample, sequenced in a study of Ad26.COV2.S vaccination and SARS-CoV-2 variants. Sequencing was performed with immunoSEQ multiplex PCR; in TCRdb, only in-frame clones are kept and a portion is missing. The repertoire holds about 350,000 clones, more than 75% seen once, with around 3% in the top ten. Treatment of the sample: over 15 received Ad26.COV2.S at low or high dose, single or two shots; roughly 5 received placebo; per-sample allocation not given. Specimens were obtained on day 63 following the first vaccine or placebo injection. Here the sequenced sample was peripheral blood, taken in a trial of Ad26.COV2.S vaccine versus placebo. The receptors originated from a person aged 18 to 65 who received the Ad26.COV2.S COVID-19 vaccine or a placebo.

This rearrangement joins TRBV7-2 to TRBJ2-2; 8 nucleotides match TRBD1. Unmatched junction bases numbered 3, after V lost 6 bases and J lost 6 bases. CDR3 length: 13 amino acids. Germline lookup yields CDR1 SGHTA and CDR2 FQGNSA. In nucleotides, the CDR3 is TGTGCCAGCAGATCACAGGGGGCCGGGGAGCTGTTTTTT. It is translated as CASRSQGAGELFF. Full variable domain (rest looked up from reference TRBV7-2 and TRBJ2-2): GAGVSQSPSNKVTEKGKDVELRCDPISGHTALYWYRQSLGQGLEFLIYFQGNSAPDKSGLPSDRFSAERTGGSVSTLTIQRTQQEDSAVYLCASRSQGAGELFFGEGSRLTVL.

The table lists this clone with a count of one. The CDR3 DNA sequence: TGTGCCAGCAGCTTGGGGGACAGGGGTGGTGGCTACACCTTC. Translated, it gives CASSLGDRGGGYTF. This sequence joins TRBV5-6 and TRBJ1-2, with 10 positions matching TRBD1. V was pared by 0 bases and J by 7 bases, with 3 bases of the junction left unmatched. Germline V lookup: CDR1 SGHDT, CDR2 YYEEEE. The CDR3 has 14 residues. Together with reference TRBV5-6 and TRBJ1-2, the CDR3 gives the full variable domain: DAGVTQSPTHLIKTRGQQVTLRCSPKSGHDTVSWYQQALGQGPQFIFQYYEEEERQRGNFPDRFSGHQFPNYSSELNVNALLLGDSALYLCASSLGDRGGGYTFGSGTRLTVV.

The V call is TRBV28, the J call TRBJ2-3, with 8 bases identical to TRBD1. Per germline, CDR1 MDHEN and CDR2 SYDVKM. Losses at the gene ends were 3 bases for V and 2 bases for J; bases not matched to a gene: 10. This CDR3 comprises 17 residues. The CDR3: CASSFESRTGSTDTQYF. The CDR3 coding sequence is TGTGCCAGCAGTTTCGAAAGCCGGACAGGGTCCACAGATACGCAGTATTTT.

CDR3 sequence reads: CASSLKVPYEQYF. The CDR3, as DNA: TGTGCCAGCAGTTTGAAGGTTCCCTACGAGCAGTACTTC. The rearrangement joins TRBV27 to TRBJ2-7; the D is unclear. This CDR3 comprises 13 residues. The V and J ends lost 3 bases and 2 bases respectively, with 8 bases between them. Germline CDR1 and CDR2: MNHEY and SMNVEV (reference sequence).

The chain carries TRBV5-4 and TRBJ1-1; D gene ambiguous. This CDR3 is built from 15 residues. The V end lost 0 bases, the J end lost 1 base, and 10 bases lay between the germline ends. Germline V gene lookup returns CDR1 SGHNT and CDR2 YYREEE (reference sequence). CDR3 in DNA: TGTGCCAGCAGCTTGGCCGCAGGTGGGAACACTGAAGCTTTCTTT. This translates into CASSLAAGGNTEAFF.

The chain joins TRBV7-9 to TRBJ2-1; the match to TRBD2 covers 8 bases. Trimming took 2 bases from V and 3 from J; bases not matched to a gene: 9. CDR1 SEHNR and CDR2 FQNEAQ come from the germline V gene (reference sequence). This CDR3 has 17 amino acids. The CDR3, as DNA: TGTGCCAGCAGCTTAATGAGGGGACTAGGAGACTACAATGAGCAGTTCTTC. Its translation is CASSLMRGLGDYNEQFF.

The chain uses TRBV19 and TRBJ1-4, with a weak D call TRBD1 (5 bases). The V and J ends lost 6 bases and 7 bases respectively, with 12 bases between them. The CDR3 spans 13 residues. Per the germline V gene, CDR1 is LNHDA and CDR2 is SQIVND (reference sequence). The CDR3 reads CASRWGGGEKLFF. CDR3 bases: TGTGCCAGTAGATGGGGGGGTGGTGAAAAACTGTTTTTT.

The chain has TRBV6-1 and TRBJ2-1; D unclear. The CDR3 contains 16 residues. Trimming pared 4 bases from V and 3 bases from J, leaving 16 bases between. Germline CDR1 is MNHNS and CDR2 is SASEGT. The CDR3 coding sequence is TGTGCCAGCAGTGGTGCCGGGCCTCCCCTCTACAATGAGCAGTTCTTC. This translates into CASSGAGPPLYNEQFF.

The gene calls are TRBV5-1 and TRBJ1-5; 11 positions match TRBD1. V was clipped by 4 bases and J by 7 bases; unmatched bases: 10. Germline CDR1 is SGHRS and CDR2 is YFSETQ. CDR3 size: 16 residues. CDR3 loop: CASSDGGQGAGQPQHF. The CDR3 nucleotides are TGCGCCAGCAGCGACGGAGGACAGGGGGCCGGGCAGCCCCAGCATTTT. The full variable domain, its missing parts supplied by reference TRBV5-1 and TRBJ1-5, is KAGVTQTPRYLIKTRGQQVTLSCSPISGHRSVSWYQQTPGQGLQFLFEYFSETQRNKGNFPGRFSGRQFSNSRSEMNVSTLELGDSALYLCASSDGGQGAGQPQHFGDGTRLSIL.

The chain uses TRBV28 and TRBJ2-3, with 7 bases that match TRBD2. Germline V gene sequence: CDR1 MDHEN, CDR2 SYDVKM. J lost 2 bases, V lost 8 bases, and 13 bases had no gene match. The CDR3 has 16 amino acids. The CDR3 spells CASSNRLAEDTDTQYF. Here the CDR3 DNA reads TGTGCCAGCTCGAACCGGCTAGCGGAAGACACAGATACGCAGTATTTT.

The V call is TRBV11-2, the J call TRBJ2-7, with D tentatively TRBD2 (6 bases). CDR1 and CDR2 (germline): SGHAT, FQNNGV. Trimming took 1 base from V and 3 from J, leaving 16 bases between them. The CDR3 has 16 residues. Here the CDR3 DNA reads TGTGCCAGCAGCTTAGGTCTTGGGGAGGCCTTCTACGAGCAGTACTTC. It yields the protein CASSLGLGEAFYEQYF.

The genes are TRBV5-6 and TRBJ2-3, with 11 bases identical to TRBD2. The CDR3 runs 16 residues. Germline lookup yields CDR1 SGHDT and CDR2 YYEEEE. V lost 4 bases to trimming and J lost 9 bases; unmatched junction nucleotides: 13. CDR3 sequence (DNA): TGTGCCAGCAGCCCCCCTGGACTAGCGGGCGTCGGGACGCAGTATTTT. Translating it yields CASSPPGLAGVGTQYF.

V is TRBV28 and J is TRBJ2-3; D ambiguous. The ends were cut back, 3 bases at V and 4 bases at J, with 5 bases in the middle. The CDR3 is made up of 12 amino acids. Per the germline V gene, CDR1 is MDHEN and CDR2 is SYDVKM. The CDR3 DNA reads TGTGCCAGCAGTTTGGTAGCAGATACGCAGTATTTT. It specifies CASSLVADTQYF.

V gene TRBV14 combines with J gene TRBJ1-6; tentative D call: TRBD1 (6 bases). The germline CDR1 and CDR2 sequences are SGHDN and FVKESK. This CDR3 is built from 15 residues. V lost 5 bases to trimming and J lost 6 bases, with 14 bases between them. The CDR3 coding sequence is TGTGCCAGCAGCTTACAGGGAGCCGGTAATTCACCCCTCCACTTT. Its translation: CASSLQGAGNSPLHF.

The chain carries TRBV9 and TRBJ2-3; TRBD2 agrees at 11 bases. The CDR3 sequence is 16 residues long. J gave up 4 bases and V 2 bases, and 6 bases lay outside the gene matches. Germline CDR1 SGDLS, CDR2 YYNGEE. CDR3 in amino acids: CASSVGLAETADTQYF. Here the CDR3 DNA reads TGTGCCAGCAGCGTGGGACTAGCGGAAACTGCAGATACGCAGTATTTT.

The V and J genes are TRBV19 and TRBJ1-1; 8 bases line up with TRBD1. The CDR3 consists of 14 residues. In germline, CDR1 is LNHDA, CDR2 SQIVND (reference sequence). After removal of 7 bases from V and 10 bases from J, the junction contained 14 bases not matched to a gene. CDR3 residues: CASTDIRGQKVAFF. Written as DNA, the CDR3 is TGTGCCAGTACCGATATCAGGGGGCAAAAAGTAGCTTTCTTT.

At least ten counts were recorded for this clone. This sequence joins TRBV28 and TRBJ1-4; 10 nucleotides match TRBD1. V lost 3 bases and J lost 6; bases outside the gene matches: 4. CDR3 length: 15 residues. The V gene's germline CDR1 is MDHEN and CDR2 SYDVKM. The CDR3 DNA reads as TGTGCCAGCAGTTTGACCGGGACAGGGGATGAAAAACTGTTTTTT. This translates into CASSLTGTGDEKLFF.

The rearrangement joins TRBV13 to TRBJ2-2, with D tentatively TRBD2 (5 bases). The CDR3 is made up of 14 amino acids. The V gene lost 5 bases and the J gene lost 6 bases, with 13 bases spanning the gap. Germline V gives CDR1 PRHDT, CDR2 FYEKMQ (reference sequence). The CDR3 nucleotides are TGTGCCAGCAGCCGCCTTGAGGGAGCCGGGGAGCTGTTTTTT. It codes for CASSRLEGAGELFF.

The chain links TRBV10-2 to TRBJ2-7, with 12 bases that match TRBD2. CDR1 WSHSY and CDR2 SAAADI come from the germline V gene. This CDR3 region has 16 residues. The V and J ends lost 6 bases and 1 base, in that order; junction bases with no gene match: 7. The CDR3 spells CASRKQTSGGSYEQYF. DNA for the CDR3: TGCGCCAGCAGGAAACAGACTAGCGGGGGATCCTACGAGCAGTACTTC.

This clone has just a few counts. In nucleotides, the CDR3 is TGTGCCAGCAGTGATGAGAGTTCTACTGAAGCTTTCTTT. The encoded protein is CASSDESSTEAFF. This chain joins TRBV2 and TRBJ1-1; no reliable D call. CDR1 and CDR2 (germline): SNHLY, FYNNEI. This CDR3 is built from 13 residues. The V gene lost 3 bases and the J gene lost 5 bases, with 10 bases spanning the gap. The full variable domain, completed using reference TRBV2 and TRBJ1-1, is EPEVTQTPSHQVTQMGQEVILRCVPISNHLYFYWYRQILGQKVEFLVSFYNNEISEKSEIFDDQFSVERPDGSNFTLKIRSTKLEDSAMYFCASSDESSTEAFFGQGTRLTVV.